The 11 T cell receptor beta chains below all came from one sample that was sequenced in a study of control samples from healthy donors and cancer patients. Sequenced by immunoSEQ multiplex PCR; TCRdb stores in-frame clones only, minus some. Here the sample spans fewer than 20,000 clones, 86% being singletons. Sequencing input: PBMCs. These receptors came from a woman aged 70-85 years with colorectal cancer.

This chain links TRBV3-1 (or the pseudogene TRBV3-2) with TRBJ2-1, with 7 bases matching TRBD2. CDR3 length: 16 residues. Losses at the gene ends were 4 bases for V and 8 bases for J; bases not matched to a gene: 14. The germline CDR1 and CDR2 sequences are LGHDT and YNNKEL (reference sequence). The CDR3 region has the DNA TGTGCCAGCAGCCCTGATGGCCACCCACGGGGGGATGAGCAGTTCTTC. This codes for CASSPDGHPRGDEQFF.

CDR3 bases: TGTGCCAGCAGTCTGGACATCGGAAGGCCCCAGCATTTT. It yields the protein CASSLDIGRPQHF. The rearrangement links TRBV2 to TRBJ1-5; weak D call: TRBD1 (5 bases). CDR3 length equals 13 residues. The V end was cut by 5 bases, the J end by 9 bases, with 14 bases between. The germline CDR1 and CDR2 sequences are SNHLY and FYNNEI.

CDR3 region: CASSSGCSSNQPQHF. CDR3 nucleotides: TGTGCCAGCAGCAGTGGGTGCTCTAGCAATCAGCCCCAGCATTTT. The chain has TRBV21-1 and TRBJ1-5. TRBV21-1 is reported as a pseudogene. The CDR3 loop spans 15 amino acids.

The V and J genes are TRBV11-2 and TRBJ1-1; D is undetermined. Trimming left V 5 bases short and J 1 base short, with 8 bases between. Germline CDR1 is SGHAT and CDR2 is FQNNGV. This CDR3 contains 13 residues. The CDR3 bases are TGTGCCAGCAGCCCCCGATGGAACACTGAAGCTTTCTTT. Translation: CASSPRWNTEAFF.

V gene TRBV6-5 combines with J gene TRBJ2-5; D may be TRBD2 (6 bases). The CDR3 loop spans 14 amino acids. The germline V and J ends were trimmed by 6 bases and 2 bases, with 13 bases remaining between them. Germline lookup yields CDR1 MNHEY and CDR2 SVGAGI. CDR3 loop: CASREGNFQETQYF. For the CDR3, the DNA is TGTGCCAGCAGGGAGGGAAATTTTCAAGAGACCCAGTACTTC.

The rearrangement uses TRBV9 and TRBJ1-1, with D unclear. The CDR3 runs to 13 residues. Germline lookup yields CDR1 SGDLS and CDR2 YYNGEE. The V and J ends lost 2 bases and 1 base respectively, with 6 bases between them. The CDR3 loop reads CASSVEWNTEAFF. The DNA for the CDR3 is TGTGCCAGCAGCGTCGAGTGGAACACTGAAGCTTTCTTT. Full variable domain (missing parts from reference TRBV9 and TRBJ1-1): DSGVTQTPKHLITATGQRVTLRCSPRSGDLSVYWYQQSLDQGLQFLIQYYNGEERAKGNILERFSAQQFPDLHSELNLSSLELGDSALYFCASSVEWNTEAFFGQGTRLTVV.

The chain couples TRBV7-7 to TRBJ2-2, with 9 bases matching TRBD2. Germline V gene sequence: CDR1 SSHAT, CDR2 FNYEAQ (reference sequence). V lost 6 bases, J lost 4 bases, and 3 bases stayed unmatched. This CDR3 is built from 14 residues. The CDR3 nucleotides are TGTGCCAGCAGACTTAGCGGGAGCACCGGGGAGCTGTTTTTT. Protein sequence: CASRLSGSTGELFF. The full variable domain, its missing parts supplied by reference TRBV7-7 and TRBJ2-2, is GAGVSQSPRYKVTKRGQDVTLRCDPISSHATLYWYQQALGQGPEFLTYFNYEAQPDKSGLPSDRFSAERPEGSISTLTIQRTEQRDSAMYRCASRLSGSTGELFFGEGSRLTVL.

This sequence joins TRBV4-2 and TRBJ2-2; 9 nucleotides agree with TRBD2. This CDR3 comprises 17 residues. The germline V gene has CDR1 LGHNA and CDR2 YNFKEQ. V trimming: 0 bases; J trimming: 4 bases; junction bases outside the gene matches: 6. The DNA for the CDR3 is TGTGCCAGCAGCCAAGATTGGAGCGGGGGGATCACCGGGGAGCTGTTTTTT. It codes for CASSQDWSGGITGELFF.

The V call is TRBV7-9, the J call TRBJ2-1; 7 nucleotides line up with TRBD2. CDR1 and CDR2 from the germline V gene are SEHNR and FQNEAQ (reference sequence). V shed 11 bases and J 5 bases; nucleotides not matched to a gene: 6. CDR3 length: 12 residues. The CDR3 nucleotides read TGTGCCGGTGAGGGGAGGGACAATGAGCAGTTCTTC. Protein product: CAGEGRDNEQFF.

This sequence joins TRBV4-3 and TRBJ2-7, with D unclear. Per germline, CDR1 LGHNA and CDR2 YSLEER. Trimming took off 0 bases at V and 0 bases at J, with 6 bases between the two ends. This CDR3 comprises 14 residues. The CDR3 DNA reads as TGCGCCAGCAGCCAAGAGTGGGTCTCCTACGAGCAGTACTTC. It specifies CASSQEWVSYEQYF.

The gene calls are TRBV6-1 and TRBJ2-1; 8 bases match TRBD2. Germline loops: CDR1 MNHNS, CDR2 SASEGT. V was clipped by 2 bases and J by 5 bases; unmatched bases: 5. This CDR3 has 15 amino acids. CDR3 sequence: CASSEMLAGNNEQFF. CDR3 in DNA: TGTGCCAGCAGTGAAATGCTAGCGGGCAACAATGAGCAGTTCTTC.